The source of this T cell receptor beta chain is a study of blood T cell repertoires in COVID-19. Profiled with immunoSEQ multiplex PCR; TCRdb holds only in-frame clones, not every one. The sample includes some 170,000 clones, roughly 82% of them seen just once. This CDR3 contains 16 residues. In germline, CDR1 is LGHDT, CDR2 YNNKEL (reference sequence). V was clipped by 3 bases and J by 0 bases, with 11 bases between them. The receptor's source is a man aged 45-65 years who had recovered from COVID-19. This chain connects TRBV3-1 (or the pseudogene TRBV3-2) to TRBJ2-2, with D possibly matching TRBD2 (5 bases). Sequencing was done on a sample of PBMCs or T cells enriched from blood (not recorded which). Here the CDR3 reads CASSQFSGANTGELFF. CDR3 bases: TGTGCCAGCAGCCAGTTCAGCGGAGCGAACACCGGGGAGCTGTTTTTT.